Included here is one TCR beta chain sequence, with context. The data were taken from a study of blood T cell repertoires in COVID-19. Across the whole study: Acute and convalescent COVID-19 samples came from the United States, Italy and Spain. Sources were T cells, B-cell-depleted T cells, or PBMCs; the material itself was cDNA or gDNA.

Recruits, aged roughly 18 to 89 years, lived in 24 US areas. In the original workflow: Reference gene primer amplification gave estimated nucleated cell counts. Sequencing was performed with immunoSEQ multiplex PCR; in TCRdb, only in-frame clones are kept and a portion is missing. V, J and clone size are taken as reported in that table, and D and trimming were inferred from the DNA itself. The table records around 180,000 clones, 70% to 85% of them present only once. The V gene's germline CDR1 is SGHAT and CDR2 FQNNGV. CDR3 length: 13 residues. V was trimmed by 1 base and J by 10 bases, leaving 13 bases between them.

The TCR originated in a man between 50 and 59 years old who had recovered from COVID-19. V usage is TRBV11-2 and J usage is TRBJ1-1, with D perhaps TRBD1 (6 bases). Sequenced: PBMCs or T cells enriched from blood (not recorded which). CDR3 sequence: CASSLGQGSRAFF. As DNA, the CDR3 is TGTGCCAGCAGCTTAGGGCAGGGGAGTCGAGCTTTCTTT.